This TCR beta chain was retrieved from a study of response to subunit inactivated influenza vaccine. CDR3 length equals 14 residues. V lost 3 bases, J lost 1 base, and 8 bases lay in between. The germline V gene encodes CDR1 KGHSH and CDR2 LQKENI. Using its own MiXCR run on the RT-PCR reads, TCRdb lists one record per CDR3 protein. The table has around 790,000 distinct CDR3 sequences, roughly 20% seen once; the top ten hold roughly 10%. Study-level results: The authors suggested that few new T cells are recruited per seasonal influenza vaccination.

Concerning this clonotype: Its antigen is not identified.

The sample was PBMCs from blood, taken more than 4 days after vaccination. The V and J genes are TRBV18 and TRBJ2-3, with D tentatively TRBD1 (5 bases). This clonotype was sampled from a man in his forties or fifties who received an inactivated influenza vaccine. The CDR3 sequence: CASSPGHGTDTQYF. The CDR3 DNA reads as TGTGCCAGCTCACCCGGACACGGCACAGATACGCAGTATTTT.